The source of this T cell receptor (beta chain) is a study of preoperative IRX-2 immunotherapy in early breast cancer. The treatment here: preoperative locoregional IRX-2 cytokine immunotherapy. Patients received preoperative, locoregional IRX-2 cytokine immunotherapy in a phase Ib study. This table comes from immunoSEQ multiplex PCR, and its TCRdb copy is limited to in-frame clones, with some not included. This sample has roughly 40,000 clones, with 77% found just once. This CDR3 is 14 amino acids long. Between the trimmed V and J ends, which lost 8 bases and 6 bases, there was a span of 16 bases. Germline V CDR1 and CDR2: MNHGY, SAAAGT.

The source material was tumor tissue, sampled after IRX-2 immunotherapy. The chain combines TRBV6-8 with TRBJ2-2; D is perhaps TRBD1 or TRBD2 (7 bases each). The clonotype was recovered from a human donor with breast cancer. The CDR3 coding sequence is TGTGCCAGCGGAAATGCAGGGGGGGCCGGGGAGCTGTTTTTT. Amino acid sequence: CASGNAGGAGELFF.